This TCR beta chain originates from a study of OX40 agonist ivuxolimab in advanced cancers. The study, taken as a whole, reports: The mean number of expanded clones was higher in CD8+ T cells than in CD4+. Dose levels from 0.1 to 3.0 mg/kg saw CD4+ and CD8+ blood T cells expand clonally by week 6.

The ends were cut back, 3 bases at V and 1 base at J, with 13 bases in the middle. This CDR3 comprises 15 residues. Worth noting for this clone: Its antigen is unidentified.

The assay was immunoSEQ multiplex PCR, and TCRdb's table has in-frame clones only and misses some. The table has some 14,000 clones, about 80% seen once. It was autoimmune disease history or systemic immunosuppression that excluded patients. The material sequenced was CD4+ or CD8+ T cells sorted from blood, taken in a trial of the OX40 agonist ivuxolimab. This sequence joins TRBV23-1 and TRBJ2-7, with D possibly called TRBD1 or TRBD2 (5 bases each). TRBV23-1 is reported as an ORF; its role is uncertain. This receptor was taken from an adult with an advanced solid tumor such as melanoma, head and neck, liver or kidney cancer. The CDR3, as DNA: TGCGCCAGCAGTCAGCCCCGGGACGCTTCCTACGAGCAGTACTTC. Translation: CASSQPRDASYEQYF.